This note documents a single T cell receptor (beta chain) sequence. Its specificity is not known. During its preparation, the TCRbeta library received unique molecular identifiers. Each CDR3 protein gets one entry after TCRdb re-called the PCR reads with MiXCR. The data show 750,000 to 950,000 distinct CDR3 sequences, under 20% seen once. The CDR3 is 17 residues long. CDR1 and CDR2 from the germline V gene are WSHSY and SAAADI. The trim removed 7 bases at V and 2 bases at J, leaving 10 bases unmatched. The source of the sample is a study of T-cell reconstitution after alpha-beta-depleted transplantation in children. General study findings and limits: After transplant, at about two months, alpha-beta T cells were reportedly derived from several hundred expanded graft clones. The high TCRbeta diversity at day 60 in some patients came from surviving recipient T cells and thymic progenitors. Newly produced T cells mostly accounted for T-cell counts and diversity one year post-transplant.

This chain joins TRBV10-2 and TRBJ1-4, with 10 nucleotides matching TRBD1. Sequencing was performed on PBMCs, mostly from graft donor cells, taken 360 days after TCRalphabeta/CD19-depleted stem cell transplant. This receptor was identified in a male patient aged 10-17 years who had a stem cell transplant for acute lymphoblastic leukemia, so the T cells may come from the graft donor. The CDR3 is CASNLRDRGATNEKLFF. In DNA, the CDR3 is TGCGCCAGCAATCTGCGGGACAGGGGCGCCACTAATGAAAAACTGTTTTTT.